This entry describes one T cell receptor beta chain. CDR3 length equals 14 residues. CDR1 and CDR2 from the germline V gene are MNHEY and SVGAGI. Between the trimmed V and J ends, which lost 0 bases and 1 base, there was a span of 7 bases. This sample was included in a study of sequential checkpoint blockade in melanoma. Profiled with immunoSEQ multiplex PCR; TCRdb holds only in-frame clones, not every one. Among about 17,000 clones, over 55% were seen once, and the ten largest hold roughly a fifth. Treatment reported: randomized to nivolumab then ipilimumab (arm A) or the reverse (arm B). The sample in question was CD8+ T cells sorted from blood (inferred from file names), obtained from a patient given nivolumab and ipilimumab in sequence. V gene TRBV6-5 combines with J gene TRBJ2-7; the D gene is possibly TRBD1 (5 bases). The TCR was taken from a human donor with melanoma. In DNA form, the CDR3 reads TGTGCCAGCAGTTACTCGACAGATTCCTACGAGCAGTACTTC. This encodes CASSYSTDSYEQYF.